This T cell receptor beta chain was sequenced for a study of T-cell reconstitution after alpha-beta-depleted transplantation in children. Per the germline V gene, CDR1 is DFQATT and CDR2 is SNEGSKA (reference sequence). The CDR3 consists of 15 residues. V dropped 0 bases and J dropped 0 bases, with 10 bases sitting between them. Unique molecular identifiers were incorporated into the prepared TCRbeta library. TCRdb reprocessed the PCR reads via MiXCR and lists one record per CDR3 protein. In the table there are 170,000 or so distinct CDR3 sequences, more than 6.5% of which are singletons. This clonotype has at least ten counts.

This TCR came from a human donor who donated a stem cell graft to a child with Wiskott-Aldrich syndrome. The rearrangement joins TRBV20-1 to TRBJ2-3; D remains unclear. The sample in question was PBMCs from the stem cell graft donor, obtained from the stem cell graft. The chain's CDR3 is CSAREMGSSTDTQYF. CDR3 bases: TGCAGTGCTAGAGAAATGGGATCTAGCACAGATACGCAGTATTTT.